This TCR beta chain was profiled in a study of cytomegalovirus exposure and HLA in healthy donors. Points from the study as a whole: Cytomegalovirus status, reportedly, was diagnosed with high specificity and sensitivity by the classifier. 87-base-pair reads could not separate some V segments, including TRBV6-2 and TRBV6-3. For TCR beta chains, V- and J-gene trimming was later linked to a missense DCLRE1C variant. A list of around 160 TCR beta chains associated with cytomegalovirus was given.

Points on this clone: Its antigen is as yet unknown.

Trimming took off 7 bases at V and 8 bases at J, with 20 bases between the two ends. CDR3 length: 15 amino acids. Germline V lookup: CDR1 LNHDA, CDR2 SQIVND (reference sequence). PCR was performed using 60 Vbeta and 13 Jbeta primers. TCRdb's table, derived via immunoSEQ multiplex PCR, lists solely in-frame clones and lacks some. The sample table includes about 50,000 clones. The V and J genes are TRBV19 and TRBJ1-4; a possible D gene is TRBD1 (6 bases). The TCR sequence derives from a woman aged 60-70 years in good health and CMV-seropositive. The source material was PBMCs. The CDR3 nucleotides are TGTGCCAGTACCCGTCTGGACAGCGCAGCGGAAAAACTGTTTTTT. Translating it yields CASTRLDSAAEKLFF. The entire variable domain, with the rest obtained from reference TRBV19 and TRBJ1-4, is as follows: DGGITQSPKYLFRKEGQNVTLSCEQNLNHDAMYWYRQDPGQGLRLIYYSQIVNDFQKGDIAEGYSVSREKKESFPLTVTSAQKNPTAFYLCASTRLDSAAEKLFFGSGTQLSVL.